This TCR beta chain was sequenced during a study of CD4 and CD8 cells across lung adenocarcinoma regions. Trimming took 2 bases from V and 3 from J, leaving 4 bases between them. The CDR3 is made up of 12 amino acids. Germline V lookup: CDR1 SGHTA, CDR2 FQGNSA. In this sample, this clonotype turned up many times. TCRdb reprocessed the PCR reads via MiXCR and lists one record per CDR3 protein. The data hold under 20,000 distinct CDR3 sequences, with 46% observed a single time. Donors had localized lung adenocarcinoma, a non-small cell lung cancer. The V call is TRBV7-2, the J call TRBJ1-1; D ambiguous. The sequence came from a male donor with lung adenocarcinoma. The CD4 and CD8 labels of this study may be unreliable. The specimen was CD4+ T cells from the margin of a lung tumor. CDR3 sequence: CASSLWYTEAFF. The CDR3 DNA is TGTGCCAGCAGCTTATGGTACACTGAAGCTTTCTTT.